This TCR beta chain was found in a study of blood T cell repertoires in COVID-19. Study-level background: Sites in the United States, Italy and Spain provided acute and convalescent COVID-19 samples. T cells, B-cell-depleted T cells, or PBMCs supplied cDNA or gDNA.

In the original processing: The authors estimated nucleated cell counts from reference gene primer amplification. Produced via immunoSEQ multiplex PCR; TCRdb's table is partial and in-frame only. Clonal size and the V and J genes are those of that table, whereas D and trimming came from the DNA. The sample has under 250,000 clones, roughly 84% seen once. The germline V gene encodes CDR1 SGHDT and CDR2 YYEEEE. The CDR3 contains 13 residues. Trimming stripped 6 bases from V and 3 bases from J, with 9 bases between. Sequenced: peripheral blood. This sequence joins TRBV5-6 and TRBJ2-2, with TRBD1 as a possible D gene (6 bases). This sequence was found in an older woman with acute or convalescent COVID-19. CDR3 region: CASTRQDTGELFF. The CDR3 coding sequence is TGTGCCAGCACCAGACAGGACACCGGGGAGCTGTTTTTT.